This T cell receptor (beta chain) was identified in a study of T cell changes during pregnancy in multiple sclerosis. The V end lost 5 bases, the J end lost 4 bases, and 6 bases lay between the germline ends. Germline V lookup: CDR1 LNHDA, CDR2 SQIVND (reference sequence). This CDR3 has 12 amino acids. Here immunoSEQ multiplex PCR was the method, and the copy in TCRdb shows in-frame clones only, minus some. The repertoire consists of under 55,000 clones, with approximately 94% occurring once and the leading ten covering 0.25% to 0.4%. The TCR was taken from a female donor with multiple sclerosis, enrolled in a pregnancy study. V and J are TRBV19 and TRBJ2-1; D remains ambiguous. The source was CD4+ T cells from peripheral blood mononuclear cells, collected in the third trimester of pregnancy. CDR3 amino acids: CASSFTYNEQFF. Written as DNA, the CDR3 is TGTGCCAGTAGTTTCACATACAATGAGCAGTTCTTC.